The 29 T cell receptor beta chains presented below share a single source sample, sequenced in a study of immune evolution from preneoplasia to lung adenocarcinoma. Profiling relied on immunoSEQ multiplex PCR, and the TCRdb table lists in-frame clones only, not all of them. The sample carries some 5,000 clones, roughly 80% recorded once. Sequenced material: FFPE minimally invasive lung adenocarcinoma tissue. These receptors were collected from a person aged 60-79 years with lung adenocarcinoma.

This chain joins TRBV7-3 and TRBJ2-1, with D possibly TRBD2 on 5 matching bases. CDR1 is SGHTA, CDR2 FQGTGA, per germline. This CDR3 comprises 19 residues. Trimming pared 5 bases from V and 3 bases from J, leaving 26 bases between. This chain's CDR3 is CASSPRRSLHPEGYNEQFF. CDR3 nucleotide sequence: TGTGCCAGCAGCCCACGGCGCAGCCTACACCCCGAGGGCTACAATGAGCAGTTCTTC. The whole variable domain, filled in from reference TRBV7-3 and TRBJ2-1, reads GAGVSQTPSNKVTEKGKYVELRCDPISGHTALYWYRQSLGQGPEFLIYFQGTGAADDSGLPNDRFFAVRPEGSVSTLKIQRTERGDSAVYLCASSPRRSLHPEGYNEQFFGPGTRLTVL.

The chain recombines TRBV5-4 with TRBJ2-5, with 7 bases that match TRBD1. The J call is doubtful: the DNA matches TRBJ2-7 better. The CDR3 loop spans 15 amino acids. The V gene's germline CDR1 is SGHNT and CDR2 YYREEE (reference sequence). The CDR3 region has the DNA TGTGCCACAAGCTCAGGGGGTCTGAGAAGGAACGAGCAGTACTTC. Translating it yields CATSSGGLRRNEQYF.

The rearrangement links TRBV11-2 to TRBJ2-3; perhaps TRBD2 as D (5 bases). The CDR3 is 14 residues long. Trimming removed 3 bases from V and 8 bases from J, with 15 bases in between. CDR1 and CDR2 from the germline V gene are SGHAT and FQNNGV. The CDR3 region has the DNA TGTGCCAGCAGCTTGGTTTACCCCGGAGGTACGCAGTATTTT. It yields the protein CASSLVYPGGTQYF.

The CDR3, as DNA: TGTGCCACCCAATCGGGACATAGCTCCTACAATGAGCAGTTCTTC. Translating gives CATQSGHSSYNEQFF. The chain is built from TRBV10-3 and TRBJ2-1; a possible D gene is TRBD1 (6 bases). The CDR3 extends over 15 amino acids. Trimming removed 10 bases from V and 0 bases from J, with 16 bases in between. CDR1 and CDR2 from the germline V gene are ENHRY and SYGVKD.

This chain joins TRBV5-1 and TRBJ2-7, with TRBD2 matching over 7 bases. The CDR3 is 13 amino acids. The trim removed 3 bases at V and 4 bases at J, leaving 4 bases unmatched. Germline assignment: CDR1 SGHRS and CDR2 YFSETQ. CDR3 region: CASSSGEGYEQYF. The CDR3 DNA reads TGCGCCAGCAGCTCGGGGGAGGGGTACGAGCAGTACTTC.

The V gene is TRBV9, the J gene TRBJ1-1; the D gene is possibly TRBD1 (5 bases). This CDR3 has 15 amino acids. Between the trimmed V and J ends, which lost 3 bases and 1 base, there was a span of 13 bases. Germline lookup yields CDR1 SGDLS and CDR2 YYNGEE. The CDR3 bases are TGTGCCAGCAGCGGGGGGACGCGGGGGAACACTGAAGCTTTCTTT. Its protein is CASSGGTRGNTEAFF.

This clone qualifies as large. The chain uses TRBV7-9 and TRBJ2-6, with D possibly being TRBD2 (7 bases). V gave up 7 bases and J gave up 2 bases, with 15 bases separating them. The CDR3 has 16 amino acids. In germline, CDR1 is SEHNR, CDR2 FQNEAQ (reference sequence). Here the CDR3 reads CASTPRGGPGANVLTF. CDR3 DNA sequence: TGTGCCAGCACCCCGAGGGGGGGCCCTGGGGCCAACGTCCTGACTTTC.

V gene TRBV5-6 combines with J gene TRBJ1-2; 9 positions match TRBD1. The CDR3 is 17 residues long. Germline CDR1 is SGHDT and CDR2 is YYEEEE. J was trimmed by 3 bases and V by 1 base; bases with no gene match: 10. The CDR3 reads CASSLRGTGNNDYGYTF. CDR3 nucleotide sequence: TGTGCCAGCAGCTTGAGGGGGACAGGGAATAACGACTATGGCTACACCTTC.

The chain joins TRBV11-2 to TRBJ2-7; D unclear. The CDR3 length is 11 residues. The germline CDR1 and CDR2 sequences are SGHAT and FQNNGV. V was trimmed by 1 base and J by 6 bases, leaving 4 bases between them. The CDR3 sequence: CASSLAGEQYF. In DNA, the CDR3 is TGTGCCAGCAGCTTAGCGGGCGAGCAGTACTTC.

The chain is built from TRBV5-4 and TRBJ2-1; D possibly corresponds to TRBD2 (5 bases). V was shortened by 3 bases and J by 9 bases, with 7 bases between the two germline ends. The CDR3 is 11 residues long. Germline CDR1 is SGHNT and CDR2 is YYREEE (reference sequence). DNA of the CDR3: TGTGCCAGCAGCTCTAGCTTTGAGCAGTTCTTC. Translation: CASSSSFEQFF.

The chain employs TRBV7-9 and TRBJ1-2, with 10 positions matching TRBD1. Germline values: CDR1 SEHNR, CDR2 FQNEAQ (reference sequence). CDR3 size: 13 residues. With V trimmed by 0 bases and J by 8 bases, 0 bases remained unmatched. In DNA, the CDR3 is TGTGCCAGCAGCTTAGCGGGACAGGGGGGCTACACCTTC. This translates into CASSLAGQGGYTF.

The chain uses TRBV2 and TRBJ1-2; D might be TRBD1 (5 bases). This CDR3 is 11 amino acids long. V was pared by 8 bases and J by 4 bases, with 8 bases between. Germline V CDR1 and CDR2: SNHLY, FYNNEI. The CDR3 DNA sequence: TGTGCCAGCGGCGACAGCTATGGCTACACCTTC. Its protein is CASGDSYGYTF.

The J gene is TRBJ1-1, the V gene TRBV10-2; D uncertain. From germline, CDR1 is WSHSY and CDR2 SAAADI. The CDR3 has 14 residues. Trimming took off 2 bases at V and 6 bases at J, with 13 bases between the two ends. CDR3 loop: CASSEDSGRAEAFF. Here the CDR3 DNA reads TGCGCCAGCAGTGAGGATAGTGGCAGAGCTGAAGCTTTCTTT.

The chain combines TRBV5-4 with TRBJ2-7; 8 nucleotides align to TRBD2. Germline V CDR1 and CDR2: SGHNT, YYREEE (reference sequence). The V segment lost 3 bases and the J segment 7 bases; nucleotides outside the gene matches: 12. This CDR3 has 15 residues. The CDR3 reads CASSSPTGGPGEQYF. The CDR3 DNA reads as TGTGCCAGCAGCTCCCCTACGGGAGGGCCGGGGGAGCAGTACTTC.

The chain joins TRBV23-1 to TRBJ2-7, with 7 bases aligning to TRBD1. TRBV23-1 qualifies as an ORF whose function is uncertain. The V segment lost 4 bases and the J segment 2 bases; nucleotides outside the gene matches: 11. The CDR3 spans 16 residues. DNA for the CDR3: TGCGCCAGCAGTCGAATGGGCCGGGACAGAACCTACGAGCAGTACTTC. It specifies CASSRMGRDRTYEQYF.

The V gene is TRBV4-2, the J gene TRBJ2-1; TRBD1 matches at 12 bases. V was clipped by 1 base and J by 9 bases; unmatched bases: 10. The CDR3 is made up of 17 amino acids. CDR1 LGHNA and CDR2 YNFKEQ come from the germline V gene. CDR3 nucleotide sequence: TGTGCCAGCAGCCAAGTCTCGGCCGGGACAGGGGGCAGTGAGCAGTTCTTC. Its protein is CASSQVSAGTGGSEQFF.

The chain couples TRBV7-6 to TRBJ1-1; TRBD1 agrees at 7 bases. The CDR3 totals 14 residues. With 2 bases clipped from V and 1 base from J, the junction kept 1 base outside the gene matches. Germline CDR1 reads SGHVS; CDR2 reads FNYEAQ. DNA of the CDR3: TGTGCCAGCAGCTTAAGGGACAGGAACACTGAAGCTTTCTTT. Protein product: CASSLRDRNTEAFF. The entire variable domain, with the rest obtained from reference TRBV7-6 and TRBJ1-1, is as follows: GAGVSQSPRYKVTKRGQDVALRCDPISGHVSLYWYRQALGQGPEFLTYFNYEAQQDKSGLPNDRFSAERPEGSISTLTIQRTEQRDSAMYRCASSLRDRNTEAFFGQGTRLTVV.

This sequence joins TRBV2 and TRBJ2-3; no clear D. Trimming took off 4 bases at V and 2 bases at J, with 10 bases between the two ends. CDR1 is SNHLY and CDR2 is FYNNEI in the germline V gene. The CDR3 has 14 amino acids. The CDR3, as DNA: TGTGCCAGCAGTGCCGGGTCCAACACAGATACGCAGTATTTT. Its protein is CASSAGSNTDTQYF.

The chain combines TRBV7-9 with TRBJ1-1, with D maybe TRBD1 (5 bases). CDR3 length: 14 amino acids. Trimming stripped 5 bases from V and 0 bases from J, with 10 bases between. Germline values: CDR1 SEHNR, CDR2 FQNEAQ (reference sequence). The CDR3 nucleotides are TGTGCCAGCAGCCGCACAGGTATGAACACTGAAGCTTTCTTT. It specifies CASSRTGMNTEAFF. Based on the CDR3 plus reference TRBV7-9 and TRBJ1-1, the full variable domain is DTGVSQNPRHKITKRGQNVTFRCDPISEHNRLYWYRQTLGQGPEFLTYFQNEAQLEKSRLLSDRFSAERPKGSFSTLEIQRTEQGDSAMYLCASSRTGMNTEAFFGQGTRLTVV.

This chain joins TRBV28 and TRBJ1-5, with a possible D match to TRBD1 (6 bases). The CDR3 totals 15 residues. The germline V gene encodes CDR1 MDHEN and CDR2 SYDVKM. The V end was cut by 6 bases, the J end by 6 bases, with 18 bases between. The CDR3 protein is CASSIAGVDSQPQHF. In DNA form, the CDR3 reads TGTGCCAGCAGCATTGCAGGGGTGGATAGTCAGCCCCAGCATTTT.

The gene calls are TRBV19 and TRBJ2-7; D could derive from TRBD1 or TRBD2 (7 bases each). The CDR3 covers 14 residues. V lost 5 bases and J lost 4, with 15 bases in between. Per the germline V gene, CDR1 is LNHDA and CDR2 is SQIVND (reference sequence). The CDR3 DNA reads as TGTGCCAGTAGTGCGTCCCAGGGGGGGTACGAGCAGTACTTC. Translating it yields CASSASQGGYEQYF.

This clone occurred a few times. The chain links TRBV5-1 to TRBJ2-6; the D call may be TRBD1 or TRBD2 (5 bases each). V gave up 2 bases and J gave up 2 bases, with 14 bases separating them. There are 17 residues in the CDR3. The germline CDR1 and CDR2 sequences are SGHRS and YFSETQ. The DNA for the CDR3 is TGCGCCAGCAGCTTTGAGGGAGTACAGGCTGGGGCCAACGTCCTGACTTTC. Its protein product is CASSFEGVQAGANVLTF. Variable domain in full (rest from reference TRBV5-1 and TRBJ2-6): KAGVTQTPRYLIKTRGQQVTLSCSPISGHRSVSWYQQTPGQGLQFLFEYFSETQRNKGNFPGRFSGRQFSNSRSEMNVSTLELGDSALYLCASSFEGVQAGANVLTFGAGSRLTVL.

This clone was observed a few times. The chain couples TRBV4-3 to TRBJ2-1, with D possibly being TRBD1 (5 bases). Germline lookup yields CDR1 LGHNA and CDR2 YSLEER. This CDR3 region has 18 residues. V lost 0 bases to trimming and J lost 5 bases, with 20 bases between them. The CDR3 loop is CASSQEVSGQRTNNEQFF. CDR3 DNA sequence: TGCGCCAGCAGCCAAGAGGTGAGTGGACAAAGGACGAACAATGAGCAGTTCTTC.

The chain carries TRBV6-6 and TRBJ1-2, with 7 bases identical to TRBD1. Germline trimming cut 6 bases from V and 8 bases from J; bases unmatched to any gene: 9. In germline, CDR1 is MNHNY, CDR2 SVGAGI (reference sequence). CDR3 length equals 13 residues. In DNA form, the CDR3 reads TGTGCCAGCAGCAACACAGGGGTGTACGGCTACACCTTC. Its translation is CASSNTGVYGYTF.

The chain recombines TRBV2 with TRBJ2-7; 11 bases are shared with TRBD2. CDR3 size: 15 residues. The junction had 7 bases not matched to a gene; V was cut back by 6 bases and J by 3 bases. Germline-derived CDR1 and CDR2 are SNHLY and FYNNEI. The CDR3 region is CASRKGLADLYEQYF. The CDR3 coding sequence is TGTGCCAGCAGAAAGGGACTAGCGGACCTCTACGAGCAGTACTTC.

The chain links TRBV7-2 to TRBJ1-1, with a possible D match to TRBD1 (6 bases). The V and J ends lost 5 bases and 4 bases respectively, with 17 bases between them. Germline V gene sequence: CDR1 SGHTA, CDR2 FQGNSA. The CDR3 sequence is 15 residues long. CDR3 coding DNA: TGTGCCAGCAGCCCGACCAGGGAGGGGGTCACTGAAGCTTTCTTT. It specifies CASSPTREGVTEAFF.

The chain has TRBV10-3 and TRBJ1-1; weak D call: TRBD1 (5 bases). Between the trimmed V and J ends, which lost 4 bases and 3 bases, there was a span of 12 bases. Germline CDR1 ENHRY, CDR2 SYGVKD. The CDR3 sequence is 14 residues long. The CDR3 DNA is TGTGCCATCAGTGGAAGGGGACGGGACACTGAAGCTTTCTTT. Protein: CAISGRGRDTEAFF.

V is TRBV30 and J is TRBJ1-3, with D uncertain. CDR3 length: 12 amino acids. The V gene lost 4 bases and the J gene lost 7 bases, with 11 bases spanning the gap. The germline CDR1 and CDR2 sequences are GTSNPN and SVGIG (reference sequence). CDR3 DNA sequence: TGTGCCTGGAAGGGCCAGTCGAACACCATATATTTT. As protein: CAWKGQSNTIYF.

This chain connects TRBV5-1 to TRBJ2-2, with TRBD2 matching 10 bases. The CDR3 contains 16 residues. The V gene end was trimmed by 2 bases and the J gene end by 1 base; junction bases not matched to a gene: 2. CDR1 SGHRS and CDR2 YFSETQ come from the germline V gene. CDR3 protein: CASSFLAGVNTGELFF. The CDR3 nucleotides are TGCGCCAGCAGCTTTCTAGCGGGAGTGAACACCGGGGAGCTGTTTTTT.